These 10 T cell receptor beta chains originate from one sample sequenced in a study of OX40 agonist ivuxolimab in advanced cancers. Here immunoSEQ multiplex PCR was the method, and the copy in TCRdb shows in-frame clones only, minus some. The table shows 26,000 or so clones, with more than 70% occurring only once. This specimen consisted of CD4+ or CD8+ T cells sorted from blood, obtained in a trial of the OX40 agonist ivuxolimab. These receptors all come from an adult with an advanced solid tumor such as melanoma, head and neck, liver or kidney cancer.

This chain uses TRBV5-1 with TRBJ1-1; D is unclear. Trimming stripped 2 bases from V and 3 bases from J, with 8 bases between. The CDR3 spans 13 residues. Germline values: CDR1 SGHRS, CDR2 YFSETQ. The CDR3 DNA is TGCGCCAGCAGCTTCTGGGCGGACACTGAAGCTTTCTTT. Protein sequence: CASSFWADTEAFF.

The V gene is TRBV19, the J gene TRBJ1-2; D possibly corresponds to TRBD1 (5 bases). The CDR3 length is 12 residues. Trimming stripped 11 bases from V and 6 bases from J, with 16 bases between. Per the germline V gene, CDR1 is LNHDA and CDR2 is SQIVND (reference sequence). The CDR3 DNA follows: TGTGCCGGTATTCCAGGGAATAATGGCTACACCTTC. Residues: CAGIPGNNGYTF.

The chain combines TRBV18 with TRBJ2-7; no definite D call. Trimming shortened V by 1 base and J by 5 bases, and 6 bases separated the two germline ends. CDR3 length equals 12 residues. Germline lookup yields CDR1 KGHSH and CDR2 LQKENI. The CDR3 DNA reads as TGTGCCAGCTCACCACAAGGGCACGAGCAGTACTTC. Its translation: CASSPQGHEQYF.

The chain couples TRBV19 to TRBJ1-2; a possible D gene is TRBD1 (6 bases). Trimming stripped 0 bases from V and 8 bases from J, with 13 bases between. This CDR3 spans 14 amino acids. Germline CDR1 reads LNHDA; CDR2 reads SQIVND (reference sequence). The CDR3 protein is CASSIEVQGGGYTF. The CDR3 bases are TGTGCCAGTAGTATAGAGGTACAGGGTGGGGGCTACACCTTC. Together with reference TRBV19 and TRBJ1-2, the CDR3 gives the full variable domain: DGGITQSPKYLFRKEGQNVTLSCEQNLNHDAMYWYRQDPGQGLRLIYYSQIVNDFQKGDIAEGYSVSREKKESFPLTVTSAQKNPTAFYLCASSIEVQGGGYTFGSGTRLTVV.

This clone was counted between two and nine times. This may come from a read error, since a much larger clone is one base off. This specimen includes other DNA sequences encoding the same CDR3. V usage is TRBV9 and J usage is TRBJ2-5, with D uncertain. Germline V gene sequence: CDR1 SGDLS, CDR2 YYNGEE. This CDR3 region has 13 residues. Trimming left V 0 bases short and J 4 bases short, with 7 bases between. CDR3 bases: TGTGCCAGCAGCGTAGCTAGAGGAGAGACCCAGTACTTC. Residues: CASSVARGETQYF.

This chain uses TRBV15 with TRBJ2-5, with D unclear. The closer fit of TRBJ2-7 to the DNA end suggests the J call may be wrong. The CDR3 is made up of 12 amino acids. Germline assignment: CDR1 LNHNV and CDR2 YYDKDF (reference sequence). This CDR3 reads CATSRDWSEQYF. The CDR3 coding sequence is TGTGCCACCAGCAGAGATTGGAGCGAGCAGTACTTC.

The gene calls are TRBV11-2 and TRBJ1-2; D unclear. The germline CDR1 and CDR2 sequences are SGHAT and FQNNGV. The CDR3 sequence is 15 residues long. The V end lost 0 bases, the J end lost 2 bases, and 10 bases lay between the germline ends. The CDR3 bases are TGTGCCAGCAGCTTAGATGGGTTAGGAAACTATGGCTACACCTTC. Its translation is CASSLDGLGNYGYTF.

The chain carries TRBV4-2 and TRBJ1-2; the D is unclear. CDR1 LGHNA and CDR2 YNFKEQ come from the germline V gene. Trimming removed 0 bases at V and 8 bases at J, with 16 bases between. The CDR3 spans 15 residues. The CDR3 region is CASSQDWNPLGGYTF. The CDR3 nucleotides read TGTGCCAGCAGCCAAGATTGGAACCCGTTGGGGGGCTACACCTTC.

This clone was recorded once. This sequence joins TRBV5-6 and TRBJ2-3, with TRBD1 matching 10 bases. J lost 1 base, V lost 5 bases, and 1 base had no gene match. This CDR3 is built from 14 residues. In germline, CDR1 is SGHDT, CDR2 YYEEEE. CDR3 DNA: TGTGCCAGCAGGGGGACAGGGGGCACAGATACGCAGTATTTT. It encodes CASRGTGGTDTQYF.

This clone occurred a few times. This chain joins TRBV5-6 and TRBJ1-5; D gene uncertain. CDR1 is SGHDT and CDR2 is YYEEEE in the germline V gene. V lost 2 bases to trimming and J lost 0 bases, with 9 bases between them. The CDR3 has 15 residues. The CDR3: CASSLGPYSNQPQHF. The CDR3 nucleotides read TGTGCCAGCAGCTTAGGACCCTATAGCAATCAGCCCCAGCATTTT. Variable domain in full (rest from reference TRBV5-6 and TRBJ1-5): DAGVTQSPTHLIKTRGQQVTLRCSPKSGHDTVSWYQQALGQGPQFIFQYYEEEERQRGNFPDRFSGHQFPNYSSELNVNALLLGDSALYLCASSLGPYSNQPQHFGDGTRLSIL.